This T cell receptor (beta chain) was identified during a study of PD-1 blockade in classical Hodgkin lymphoma (dated by TCRdb to 2018 to 2020). About the study as a whole: To define a peripheral blood immune signature of response to PD-1 blockade in classical Hodgkin lymphoma, the study combined TCR beta sequencing with CyTOF.

The Qiagen DNeasy kit was used to extract genomic DNA both from unsorted PBMCs and from the negatively selected CD4+ and CD8+ fractions. TCR beta CDR3 regions were subjected to amplification by immunoSEQ multiplex PCR with primers that anneal to V and J segments. A synthetic immune receptor repertoire was used to minimize amplification bias, and any remaining bias was removed computationally after sequencing. The study's processing was this. Repertoire diversity was quantified as the Shannon entropy index using custom Python scripts. The unsorted, CD4+ and CD8+ repertoires were each analyzed separately, with the exception of combined analyses, where CD4+ and CD8+ sequences were merged in silico. Imported from immuneACCESS, the table was reduced by TCRdb to in-frame sequences with V and J called. These copies leave out some clones; in studies compared against another copy, an unresolved V gene accounts for under half, and the cause of the remainder is not known. V, J and clone size were drawn from that table, and D and trimming were deduced from the DNA. The sample contains fewer than 40,000 clones, roughly 94% of them found a single time. The top ten hold about 2.5% of the sample.

The CDR3 spans 13 residues, from the cysteine through the phenylalanine. This entry keeps only the CDR3 DNA: 39 bases, framed from base 1. The germline V gene specifies MNHNS as CDR1 and SASEGT as CDR2. V drops 6 bases and J drops 8 bases, leaving 16 bases in between. The paper as a whole reports these results and caveats: The study was limited to a single clinical trial cohort, and causes of repertoire differences, possibly disease activity or prior therapy, remained undefined. Newly diagnosed patients were reported to have lower baseline TCR diversity than healthy donors, and relapsed/refractory patients were reported to have lower baseline TCR diversity still.

The time point label here, explained by the study, means: newly diagnosed, previously untreated cHL patient sample. To serve as a comparison group for the relapsed/refractory trial patients, PBMCs were sequenced from patients with newly diagnosed, previously untreated classical Hodgkin lymphoma. After peripheral blood was drawn into 8 mL Vacutainer Cell Preparation Tubes, PBMCs were isolated by centrifugation and then cryopreserved. On this clone: The clone's antigen remains unknown. No base quality values were provided; no much bigger clone lies one nucleotide off.

The rearrangement combines TRBV6-1 with TRBJ1-2; the D gene lacks a confident call. Sequencing input: peripheral blood mononuclear cells (PBMCs). This TCR was recovered from a human donor with classical Hodgkin lymphoma. The DNA sequence is given as TGTGCCAGCAGCGAAAACAGAGCACGGGGCTACACCTTC. This sequence encodes CASSENRARGYTF.